This TCR beta chain comes out of a study of tumor and adjacent non-tumor tissue in lung cancer. This sample's RNA came from whole unsorted tissue. Germline CDR1 reads KGHDR; CDR2 reads SFDVKD. There are 14 residues in the CDR3. V lost 4 bases to trimming and J lost 2 bases, with 10 bases between them. Three rounds of nested PCR, following a modified ARM-PCR protocol, produced the TCRbeta library. MiXCR, applied by TCRdb to the multiplex PCR reads, yields one record per CDR3 protein. The repertoire includes around 71,000 distinct CDR3 sequences, roughly two thirds of them detected once, and around 9.5% sits in the top ten. This clonotype was observed many times.

The sequence was collected from a woman between 40 and 55 years old with non-small cell lung cancer. This chain links TRBV24-1 with TRBJ2-5; possible D gene TRBD1, 5 bases. Sequencing input: lung tumor tissue. CDR3 residues: CATSDQGFQETQYF. In DNA, the CDR3 is TGTGCCACCAGTGACCAGGGTTTTCAAGAGACCCAGTACTTC.